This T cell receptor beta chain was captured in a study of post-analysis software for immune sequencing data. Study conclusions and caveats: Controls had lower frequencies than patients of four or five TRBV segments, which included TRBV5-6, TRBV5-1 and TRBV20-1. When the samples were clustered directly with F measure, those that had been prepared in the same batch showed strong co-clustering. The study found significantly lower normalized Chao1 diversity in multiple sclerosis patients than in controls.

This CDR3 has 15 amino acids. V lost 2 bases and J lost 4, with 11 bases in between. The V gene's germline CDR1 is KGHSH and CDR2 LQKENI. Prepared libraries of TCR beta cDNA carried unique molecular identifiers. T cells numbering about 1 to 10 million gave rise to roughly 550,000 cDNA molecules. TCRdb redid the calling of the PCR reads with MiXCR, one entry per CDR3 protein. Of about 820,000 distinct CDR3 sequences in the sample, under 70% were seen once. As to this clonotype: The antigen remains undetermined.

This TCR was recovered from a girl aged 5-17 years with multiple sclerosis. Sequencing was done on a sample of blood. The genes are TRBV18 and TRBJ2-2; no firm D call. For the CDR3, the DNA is TGTGCCAGCTCACCAGCGGTTGGTTCCACCGGGGAGCTGTTTTTT. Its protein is CASSPAVGSTGELFF.